Each of the 23 T cell receptor beta chains below was sequenced from the same sample in a study of CD8 T cell repertoires and HIV-1 epitope variants. Produced via immunoSEQ multiplex PCR; TCRdb's table is partial and in-frame only. The repertoire holds about 90,000 clones, with roughly four fifths as singletons. The specimen was uncultured baseline CD8+ T cells from peripheral blood mononuclear cells (PBMCs). All receptors derive from a male donor with HIV.

The J gene is TRBJ1-1, the V gene TRBV6-5; D may be TRBD1 (5 bases). V dropped 4 bases and J dropped 1 base, with 10 bases sitting between them. The CDR3 length is 14 residues. Germline V gene data show CDR1 as MNHEY and CDR2 as SVGAGI. CDR3 nucleotide sequence: TGTGCCAGCAGTTTTATTCAGGGGAACACTGAAGCTTTCTTT. The encoded protein is CASSFIQGNTEAFF.

A note on this clone: Other DNA sequences of this sample code for an identical CDR3. The J gene is TRBJ1-1, the V gene TRBV5-6; D possibly corresponds to TRBD1 (5 bases). Germline V lookup: CDR1 SGHDT, CDR2 YYEEEE. The CDR3 runs 12 residues. With 2 bases removed from V and 3 bases from J, the gap between germline ends came to 5 bases. DNA for the CDR3: TGTGCCAGCAGCTTAGGGGACACTGAAGCTTTCTTT. Translating it yields CASSLGDTEAFF. The variable domain in full, with the rest retrieved from reference TRBV5-6 and TRBJ1-1, is DAGVTQSPTHLIKTRGQQVTLRCSPKSGHDTVSWYQQALGQGPQFIFQYYEEEERQRGNFPDRFSGHQFPNYSSELNVNALLLGDSALYLCASSLGDTEAFFGQGTRLTVV.

This clone appeared a few times. J is TRBJ2-7 and V is TRBV6-1; D tentatively reads TRBD1 or TRBD2 (5 bases each). The germline V gene has CDR1 MNHNS and CDR2 SASEGT. Trimming shortened V by 1 base and J by 2 bases, and 12 bases separated the two germline ends. The CDR3 is made up of 15 amino acids. Here the CDR3 reads CASSEGGAGPYEQYF. In nucleotides, the CDR3 is TGTGCCAGCAGTGAAGGAGGGGCAGGGCCCTACGAGCAGTACTTC.

This clone was picked up one time. The chain uses TRBV29-1 and TRBJ2-7; 8 bases line up with TRBD1. The CDR3 has 13 amino acids. With 7 bases clipped from V and 2 bases from J, the junction kept 7 bases outside the gene matches. Germline V CDR1 and CDR2: SQVTM, ANQGSEA. The CDR3 protein is CSGGQGGTYEQYF. The DNA of the CDR3 is TGCAGCGGTGGACAGGGCGGAACCTACGAGCAGTACTTC.

The V and J genes are TRBV13 and TRBJ2-7; D is ambiguous. The CDR3 extends over 16 amino acids. V was trimmed by 0 bases and J by 2 bases, leaving 14 bases between them. Germline V gives CDR1 PRHDT, CDR2 FYEKMQ (reference sequence). Written as DNA, the CDR3 is TGTGCCAGCAGCTTAGGCCCAACAGTCTCTGCCTACGAGCAGTACTTC. Translating it yields CASSLGPTVSAYEQYF. Together with reference TRBV13 and TRBJ2-7, the CDR3 gives the full variable domain: AAGVIQSPRHLIKEKRETATLKCYPIPRHDTVYWYQQGPGQDPQFLISFYEKMQSDKGSIPDRFSAQQFSDYHSELNMSSLELGDSALYFCASSLGPTVSAYEQYFGPGTRLTVT.

The rearrangement links TRBV6-5 to TRBJ2-2, with 7 bases identical to TRBD1. CDR1 and CDR2 from the germline V gene are MNHEY and SVGAGI. V lost 6 bases, J lost 5 bases, and 6 bases stayed unmatched. The length of the CDR3 is 14 residues. The CDR3 region has the DNA TGTGCCAGCAGGGGGACAGAGCGTACCGGGGAGCTGTTTTTT. Its protein is CASRGTERTGELFF.

The CDR3 DNA reads TGTGCCAGCAGTTACAAGACCACTAACTATGGCTACACCTTC. This sequence encodes CASSYKTTNYGYTF. The rearrangement uses TRBV6-5 and TRBJ1-2; D unresolved. CDR3 length: 14 amino acids. V was clipped by 2 bases and J by 0 bases, with 7 bases between them. Germline CDR1 reads MNHEY; CDR2 reads SVGAGI.

The chain joins TRBV7-3 to TRBJ1-2, with D uncertain. This CDR3 contains 13 residues. The V gene lost 1 base and the J gene lost 8 bases, with 11 bases spanning the gap. Per the germline V gene, CDR1 is SGHTA and CDR2 is FQGTGA. CDR3: CASSLNPIEGYTF. In DNA form, the CDR3 reads TGTGCCAGCAGCTTAAACCCGATAGAAGGCTACACCTTC.

J is TRBJ2-3 and V is TRBV6-5, with D tentatively TRBD1 or TRBD2 (5 bases each). In germline, CDR1 is MNHEY, CDR2 SVGAGI. V was pared by 5 bases and J by 4 bases, with 7 bases between. The CDR3 sequence is 12 residues long. CDR3 nucleotide sequence: TGTGCCAGCAGTACGGGGCCAGATACGCAGTATTTT. This encodes CASSTGPDTQYF.

The genes are TRBV7-2 and TRBJ1-4, with D possibly matching TRBD1 (6 bases). CDR1 is SGHTA and CDR2 is FQGNSA in the germline V gene. Trimming shortened V by 5 bases and J by 7 bases, and 14 bases separated the two germline ends. CDR3 size: 14 residues. This CDR3 reads CASSHGQRGEKLFF. The CDR3 nucleotides read TGTGCCAGCAGCCACGGACAGCGGGGTGAAAAACTGTTTTTT.

The chain links TRBV7-6 to TRBJ2-5, with D possibly called TRBD1 or TRBD2 (5 bases each). Trimming shortened V by 2 bases and J by 4 bases, and 14 bases separated the two germline ends. This CDR3 comprises 15 residues. CDR1 SGHVS and CDR2 FNYEAQ come from the germline V gene. For the CDR3, the DNA is TGTGCCAGCAGCTTACTTGGGGGAAGTGGAGAGACCCAGTACTTC. Translating gives CASSLLGGSGETQYF.

The V call is TRBV5-4, the J call TRBJ2-6, with D possibly matching TRBD1 (6 bases). The V end was cut by 0 bases, the J end by 0 bases, with 7 bases between. Germline lookup yields CDR1 SGHNT and CDR2 YYREEE (reference sequence). CDR3 length equals 16 residues. CDR3 sequence: CASSLGQDSGANVLTF. The CDR3 nucleotides read TGTGCCAGCAGCTTGGGACAGGACTCTGGGGCCAACGTCCTGACTTTC. The full variable domain, rest sourced from reference TRBV5-4 and TRBJ2-6, is ETGVTQSPTHLIKTRGQQVTLRCSSQSGHNTVSWYQQALGQGPQFIFQYYREEENGRGNFPPRFSGLQFPNYSSELNVNALELDDSALYLCASSLGQDSGANVLTFGAGSRLTVL.

This chain connects TRBV5-4 to TRBJ2-7; D could derive from TRBD1 or TRBD2 (6 bases each). This CDR3 has 13 amino acids. V lost 3 bases, J lost 3 bases, and 10 bases lay in between. Germline CDR1 is SGHNT and CDR2 is YYREEE (reference sequence). CDR3 residues: CASSWGADYEQYF. Here the CDR3 DNA reads TGTGCCAGCAGCTGGGGGGCAGACTACGAGCAGTACTTC. Looking up the rest from reference TRBV5-4 and TRBJ2-7 gives the full variable domain: ETGVTQSPTHLIKTRGQQVTLRCSSQSGHNTVSWYQQALGQGPQFIFQYYREEENGRGNFPPRFSGLQFPNYSSELNVNALELDDSALYLCASSWGADYEQYFGPGTRLTVT.

The chain combines TRBV28 with TRBJ1-6; 12 bases align to TRBD1. The CDR3 consists of 17 residues. The V gene's germline CDR1 is MDHEN and CDR2 SYDVKM. V gave up 6 bases and J gave up 6 bases; unmatched junction bases: 9. The CDR3 bases are TGTGCCAGCAGATCCGCCCGGGGACAGGGGGCTAATTCACCCCTCCACTTT. Residues: CASRSARGQGANSPLHF.

V gene TRBV5-4 combines with J gene TRBJ2-5, with 8 bases lining up with TRBD2. Germline assignment: CDR1 SGHNT and CDR2 YYREEE (reference sequence). After removal of 3 bases from V and 0 bases from J, the junction contained 4 bases not matched to a gene. The CDR3 is 15 amino acids. As DNA, the CDR3 is TGTGCCAGCAGCTCGGGCGGGGGGAACCAAGAGACCCAGTACTTC. Protein sequence: CASSSGGGNQETQYF.

This chain links TRBV19 with TRBJ1-6, with D uncertain. CDR3 length: 12 amino acids. Trimming took 6 bases from V and 10 from J, leaving 10 bases between them. The V gene's germline CDR1 is LNHDA and CDR2 SQIVND (reference sequence). The CDR3 DNA sequence: TGTGCCAGTAGGCGGGAACGGTCACCCCTCCACTTT. Translated: CASRRERSPLHF. Full variable domain (remainder filled in from reference TRBV19 and TRBJ1-6): DGGITQSPKYLFRKEGQNVTLSCEQNLNHDAMYWYRQDPGQGLRLIYYSQIVNDFQKGDIAEGYSVSREKKESFPLTVTSAQKNPTAFYLCASRRERSPLHFGNGTRLTVT.

This clone was observed a handful of times. The chain carries TRBV2 and TRBJ1-1; D gene unclear. Germline V gives CDR1 SNHLY, CDR2 FYNNEI. The CDR3 length is 14 residues. Trimming stripped 0 bases from V and 6 bases from J, with 11 bases between. The CDR3 bases are TGTGCCAGCAGTGAAGCTGTCCATGGGGCTGAAGCTTTCTTT. Translated: CASSEAVHGAEAFF.

This rearrangement joins TRBV7-2 to TRBJ2-5, with 11 bases lining up with TRBD2. From germline, CDR1 is SGHTA and CDR2 FQGNSA. CDR3 length: 17 residues. The junction had 10 bases not matched to a gene; V was cut back by 5 bases and J by 2 bases. The CDR3 DNA reads TGTGCCAGCAGCGCACGGCCGGGACTAGCGGTTCAAGAGACCCAGTACTTC. Translated: CASSARPGLAVQETQYF.

The sample holds a few counts of this clone. The rearrangement links TRBV28 to TRBJ2-1; 7 positions agree with TRBD2. CDR1 and CDR2 (germline): MDHEN, SYDVKM. V was pared by 7 bases and J by 1 base, with 7 bases of the junction left unmatched. The CDR3 sequence is 15 residues long. The CDR3 spells CASIPTGGSYNEQFF. In DNA form, the CDR3 reads TGTGCCAGCATCCCGACGGGAGGTTCCTACAATGAGCAGTTCTTC.

J is TRBJ2-7 and V is TRBV4-1; possibly TRBD1 for D (5 bases). The CDR3 length is 14 residues. Between the trimmed V and J ends, which lost 0 bases and 6 bases, there was a span of 12 bases. Germline assignment: CDR1 MGHRA and CDR2 YSYEKL. The DNA for the CDR3 is TGCGCCAGCAGCCAAGATTCTAGGGGATTCGAGCAGTACTTC. It translates to CASSQDSRGFEQYF.

On this clone itself: The sample holds other DNA sequences that translate to the same CDR3. The chain is built from TRBV18 and TRBJ1-1, with 9 bases matching TRBD1. V trimming: 5 bases; J trimming: 5 bases; junction bases outside the gene matches: 6. This CDR3 has 14 amino acids. Germline CDR1 KGHSH, CDR2 LQKENI. The CDR3, as DNA: TGTGCCAGCTCAATTGACAGGGGGGGGACTGAAGCTTTCTTT. This sequence encodes CASSIDRGGTEAFF.

V and J are TRBV7-2 and TRBJ1-2, with D perhaps TRBD1 (5 bases). Germline CDR1 SGHTA, CDR2 FQGNSA. This CDR3 region has 16 residues. Deletions cut 0 bases from V and 8 bases from J, with 19 bases between. CDR3 protein: CASSLAGKQAAGGYTF. In DNA form, the CDR3 reads TGTGCCAGCAGCTTAGCGGGAAAACAGGCTGCAGGGGGCTACACCTTC.

In this sample, this clone turned up a few times. The chain has TRBV28 and TRBJ1-6, with D perhaps TRBD1 (5 bases). The CDR3 is made up of 14 amino acids. Trimming removed 3 bases at V and 8 bases at J, with 11 bases between. Germline V gives CDR1 MDHEN, CDR2 SYDVKM. CDR3 amino acids: CASSLRGDDSPLHF. As DNA, the CDR3 is TGTGCCAGCAGTTTGCGAGGGGATGATTCACCCCTCCACTTT.